These 23 T cell receptor beta chains share one sample of origin, sequenced in a study of blood T cell repertoires in COVID-19. Profiled with immunoSEQ multiplex PCR; TCRdb holds only in-frame clones, not every one. Here the sample spans fewer than 300,000 clones, over 75% being singletons. Material for sequencing was peripheral blood. These receptors all stem from a man in his fifties with active or convalescent COVID-19.

The genes are TRBV28 and TRBJ2-2; D unclear. CDR1 is MDHEN and CDR2 is SYDVKM in the germline V gene. This CDR3 is built from 12 residues. The V end lost 6 bases, the J end lost 8 bases, and 10 bases lay between the germline ends. The CDR3 DNA sequence: TGTGCCAGCAGGACTGGCCTTGGGGAGCTGTTTTTT. It yields the protein CASRTGLGELFF.

The V and J genes are TRBV18 and TRBJ2-7; D gene uncertain. With 8 bases removed from V and 0 bases from J, the gap between germline ends came to 14 bases. This CDR3 has 14 residues. Germline V CDR1 and CDR2: KGHSH, LQKENI. CDR3 bases: TGTGCCAGCCGAGAGACTCTAAGCTCCTACGAGCAGTACTTC. This translates into CASRETLSSYEQYF.

CDR3 sequence: CASRSTENYGYTF. For the CDR3, the DNA is TGTGCCAGCAGGTCGACAGAGAACTATGGCTACACCTTC. This chain links TRBV28 with TRBJ1-2, with a tentative D call TRBD1 (5 bases). V lost 6 bases to trimming and J lost 2 bases, with 10 bases between them. Germline CDR1 and CDR2: MDHEN and SYDVKM. This CDR3 spans 13 amino acids.

The V gene is TRBV6-2 or TRBV6-3, the J gene TRBJ1-5; D gene uncertain. The CDR3 consists of 14 residues. V was shortened by 4 bases and J by 0 bases, with 7 bases between the two germline ends. Germline CDR1 reads MNHEY; CDR2 reads SVGEGT. Written as DNA, the CDR3 is TGTGCCAGCAGTTGGCCCTCTAGCAATCAGCCCCAGCATTTT. Translating gives CASSWPSSNQPQHF.

The chain joins TRBV2 to TRBJ1-2, with TRBD1 matching over 9 bases. Germline V CDR1 and CDR2: SNHLY, FYNNEI. This CDR3 is built from 18 residues. The ends lost 4 bases at V and 3 bases at J; junction bases unmatched: 15. The CDR3 DNA sequence: TGTGCCAGCAGTGTAGGGGTCCAGGACAGGGGTCGAGACTATGGCTACACCTTC. Translation gives CASSVGVQDRGRDYGYTF.

V gene TRBV27 combines with J gene TRBJ2-7, with 8 bases matching TRBD1. V was pared by 5 bases and J by 3 bases, with 6 bases of the junction left unmatched. The CDR3 runs to 14 residues. Germline V gene data show CDR1 as MNHEY and CDR2 as SMNVEV (reference sequence). The CDR3 DNA reads as TGTGCCAGCAGTCCCAGGGGGCGGGACTACGAGCAGTACTTC. Translated: CASSPRGRDYEQYF.

This sequence joins TRBV6-5 and TRBJ1-5, with TRBD1 matching over 9 bases. There are 15 residues in the CDR3. V lost 6 bases and J lost 4; bases outside the gene matches: 7. The germline V gene encodes CDR1 MNHEY and CDR2 SVGAGI. The CDR3 reads CASRGTGFINQPQHF. In nucleotides, the CDR3 is TGTGCCAGCAGGGGGACAGGGTTCATTAATCAGCCCCAGCATTTT.

The CDR3 DNA sequence: TGTGCCAGCAGTGCACGGGACAGGGGGCTAACCACAGATACGCAGTATTTT. It codes for CASSARDRGLTTDTQYF. The J gene is TRBJ2-3, the V gene TRBV6-1; 12 bases match TRBD1. Germline-derived CDR1 and CDR2 are MNHNS and SASEGT. The CDR3 is made up of 17 amino acids. Trimming cost V 4 bases and J 2 bases; bases outside gene matches: 7.

This chain connects TRBV27 to TRBJ1-4; 7 bases fit TRBD1. After removal of 5 bases from V and 7 bases from J, the junction contained 16 bases not matched to a gene. Germline V lookup: CDR1 MNHEY, CDR2 SMNVEV (reference sequence). This CDR3 has 17 residues. As DNA, the CDR3 is TGTGCCAGCAGTCATAGGGAAGGGGGCGCAAAGGGTGAAAAACTGTTTTTT. As protein: CASSHREGGAKGEKLFF.

The rearrangement uses TRBV6-5 and TRBJ2-2, with 14 bases that match TRBD2. Germline loops: CDR1 MNHEY, CDR2 SVGAGI. The CDR3 runs 16 residues. Unmatched junction bases numbered 0, after V lost 2 bases and J lost 4 bases. The CDR3 nucleotides read TGTGCCAGCAGTTACGGACTAGCGGGAGGCACCGGGGAGCTGTTTTTT. The encoded protein is CASSYGLAGGTGELFF.

The CDR3 bases are TGTGCCAGCAGCTTAAGGACTAGCGGGGGAGGGGCCACAGATACGCAGTATTTT. This translates into CASSLRTSGGGATDTQYF. V gene TRBV7-2 combines with J gene TRBJ2-3, with 13 bases identical to TRBD2. CDR3 length: 18 residues. The germline CDR1 and CDR2 sequences are SGHTA and FQGNSA. The ends lost 2 bases at V and 2 bases at J; junction bases unmatched: 7. Combining the CDR3 with reference TRBV7-2 and TRBJ2-3 gives the whole variable domain GAGVSQSPSNKVTEKGKDVELRCDPISGHTALYWYRQSLGQGLEFLIYFQGNSAPDKSGLPSDRFSAERTGGSVSTLTIQRTQQEDSAVYLCASSLRTSGGGATDTQYFGPGTRLTVL.

The J gene is TRBJ1-6, the V gene TRBV25-1; 7 bases match TRBD1. Germline CDR1 is MGHDK and CDR2 is SYGVNS. V trimming: 2 bases; J trimming: 14 bases; junction bases outside the gene matches: 9. The CDR3 covers 14 residues. The CDR3 DNA is TGTGCCAGCAGTGAACCAAACAGGGGTCCGACCCTCCACTTT. It is translated as CASSEPNRGPTLHF.

The chain employs TRBV6-5 and TRBJ1-2; 8 nucleotides line up with TRBD1. This CDR3 has 15 residues. Per the germline V gene, CDR1 is MNHEY and CDR2 is SVGAGI. V lost 6 bases to trimming and J lost 4 bases; unmatched junction nucleotides: 10. The CDR3, as DNA: TGTGCCAGCAGCCGTGAGGGTGGACAGGGCTATGGCTACACCTTC. Protein product: CASSREGGQGYGYTF.

V is TRBV24-1 and J is TRBJ2-7, with a tentative D call TRBD1 (7 bases). The germline gives CDR1 KGHDR, CDR2 SFDVKD. The CDR3 has 16 residues. The V and J ends lost 4 bases and 4 bases respectively, with 19 bases between them. The CDR3 coding sequence is TGTGCCACCAGTGACGACGGGTCAGGGGGGCGGTACGAGCAGTACTTC. It codes for CATSDDGSGGRYEQYF.

V usage is TRBV2 and J usage is TRBJ2-2; no reliable D call. This CDR3 has 12 amino acids. CDR1 is SNHLY and CDR2 is FYNNEI in the germline V gene. V was clipped by 1 base and J by 7 bases, with 4 bases between them. The CDR3 region is CASSEGYGELFF. CDR3 coding DNA: TGTGCCAGCAGTGAAGGTTACGGGGAGCTGTTTTTT.

The chain has TRBV30 and TRBJ1-3; D is unresolved. The ends were cut back, 2 bases at V and 8 bases at J, with 10 bases in the middle. The CDR3 runs 12 residues. Germline CDR1 reads GTSNPN; CDR2 reads SVGIG (reference sequence). The CDR3 loop is CAWSSAAHTIYF. In nucleotides, the CDR3 is TGTGCCTGGAGTAGCGCGGCGCACACCATATATTTT.

The V call is TRBV6-2 or TRBV6-3, the J call TRBJ2-1; no reliable D call. Looked up from germline, CDR1 is MNHEY and CDR2 is SVGEGT. The CDR3 length is 11 residues. The V gene lost 5 bases and the J gene lost 12 bases, with 11 bases spanning the gap. The CDR3 sequence is CASSNFAGQFF. In nucleotides, the CDR3 is TGTGCCAGCAGTAACTTCGCAGGGCAGTTCTTC.

This clone was seen just once. The chain employs TRBV9 and TRBJ1-2; TRBD1 might be the D (6 bases). Per the germline V gene, CDR1 is SGDLS and CDR2 is YYNGEE. The ends were cut back, 4 bases at V and 2 bases at J, with 12 bases in the middle. This CDR3 spans 14 amino acids. The CDR3 reads CASSPSDRNYGYTF. In DNA, the CDR3 is TGTGCCAGCAGCCCTTCGGACAGAAACTATGGCTACACCTTC. Filled out from reference TRBV9 and TRBJ1-2, the complete variable domain reads DSGVTQTPKHLITATGQRVTLRCSPRSGDLSVYWYQQSLDQGLQFLIQYYNGEERAKGNILERFSAQQFPDLHSELNLSSLELGDSALYFCASSPSDRNYGYTFGSGTRLTVV.

The chain links TRBV19 to TRBJ2-3; 7 bases are shared with TRBD1. CDR1 is LNHDA and CDR2 is SQIVND in the germline V gene (reference sequence). CDR3 length: 13 residues. After removal of 5 bases from V and 14 bases from J, the junction contained 13 bases not matched to a gene. The CDR3 nucleotides read TGTGCCAGTAGTGCCCGACAGGGTGGCAACCCGTATTTT. Amino acids: CASSARQGGNPYF.

This chain joins TRBV11-2 and TRBJ1-1, with 7 bases fitting TRBD1. CDR3 length: 16 amino acids. Germline V gene data show CDR1 as SGHAT and CDR2 as FQNNGV. The V segment lost 0 bases and the J segment 6 bases; nucleotides outside the gene matches: 10. The CDR3 loop reads CASSLDVGTVVPEAFF. For the CDR3, the DNA is TGTGCCAGCAGCTTAGATGTAGGGACAGTGGTCCCTGAAGCTTTCTTT.

This clone was counted a few times. This chain connects TRBV6-5 to TRBJ1-2, with 7 positions matching TRBD1. CDR1 MNHEY and CDR2 SVGAGI come from the germline V gene. Trimming removed 9 bases from V and 5 bases from J; junction bases left unmatched: 6. The CDR3 runs 12 residues. CDR3: CARADRQYGYTF. The CDR3 DNA reads TGTGCCAGGGCGGACAGGCAATATGGCTACACCTTC.

This chain links TRBV5-4 with TRBJ2-4; TRBD1 is a possible D gene (6 bases). V shed 3 bases and J shed 0 bases, with 7 bases lying between them. Germline V gene data show CDR1 as SGHNT and CDR2 as YYREEE (reference sequence). The CDR3 is 14 amino acids. The CDR3: CASSSQGAKNIQYF. In DNA form, the CDR3 reads TGTGCCAGCAGCTCACAGGGAGCCAAAAACATTCAGTACTTC.

The V and J genes are TRBV6-5 and TRBJ2-7; TRBD2 agrees at 7 bases. The germline V gene has CDR1 MNHEY and CDR2 SVGAGI. The CDR3 covers 14 residues. Trimming took 8 bases from V and 6 from J; bases not matched to a gene: 13. DNA of the CDR3: TGTGCCAGCTCCAGGGAGGGTTTCGCTGGCGAGCAGTACTTC. Its translation: CASSREGFAGEQYF.